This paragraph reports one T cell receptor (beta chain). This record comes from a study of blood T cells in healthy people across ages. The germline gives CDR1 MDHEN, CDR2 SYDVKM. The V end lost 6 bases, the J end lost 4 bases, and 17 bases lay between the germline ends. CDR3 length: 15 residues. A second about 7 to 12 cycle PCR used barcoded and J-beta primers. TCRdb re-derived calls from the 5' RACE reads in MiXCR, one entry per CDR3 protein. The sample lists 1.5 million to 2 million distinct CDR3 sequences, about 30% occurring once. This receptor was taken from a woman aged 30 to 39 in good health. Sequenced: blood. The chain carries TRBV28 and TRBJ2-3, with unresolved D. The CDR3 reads CASRNVGSWADTQYF. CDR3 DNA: TGTGCCAGCAGAAATGTAGGTAGTTGGGCAGATACGCAGTATTTT.